What follows describes a single TCR beta chain. Its specific antigen is unknown. Nothing much larger sits one base from this clone, and base qualities are not available. The sample comes from a study of cytomegalovirus exposure and HLA in healthy donors (dated by TCRdb to between 2016 and 2019). General notes on the study: In an earlier analysis of approximately 640 of the donors, 250 to 350 Gb of sequence data and approximately 100 million unique TCR beta sequences from roughly 190 million T cells were reported. An early release covering 550 to 650 HLA-typed donors comprised about 300 gigabases of sequencing data and around 86 million unique TCR sequences. The genetic ancestry cluster associated with self-reported Caucasian donors included 65% to 90% of the roughly 400 genotyped donors. The study was designed to test whether signatures of past pathogen exposure could be identified by cataloging public T cell receptors. The T cell repertoires of 550 to 850 subjects were profiled by immunosequencing and related to cytomegalovirus serostatus. A separate validation cohort of about 110 different subjects was used in addition to the 666-subject first cohort. High-throughput TCR immunosequencing, statistical association of individual TCRs with disease status, and machine learning were combined to predict cytomegalovirus infection status. In a later analysis, previously published TCR beta repertoires from some 640 donors were re-analyzed and high-resolution HLA genotyping was added so that TCR occurrence patterns could be studied. The later analysis used no new phenotypic data to find candidate immune exposures, relying instead on TCR beta sequences and their occurrence across donors. An earlier analysis of 500 to 650 of the donors applied high-throughput TCR beta sequencing to assess whether each TCR beta V gene segment acted as functional or pseudogenic. Alongside the repertoire data, information on donor age, sex, ethnicity and CMV serostatus was compiled. In a later genetic analysis, genome-wide SNP genotypes for about three fifths of the roughly 670 donors were used, and that subset was treated as a discovery cohort. Every repertoire in the discovery cohort had been generated on one and the same sequencing platform. HLA typing included class I and class II loci at four-digit resolution. Typing coverage varied by locus: roughly 620-640 donors for A, B, C, DRB1 and DQB1; roughly 520 for DQA1; over 600 for DPA1; around 450 for DPB1. A handful of DR-DQ haplotypes were treated as single units for association and clustering because of strong linkage in the cohort. Across some 400 genotyped donors of the cohort, an average of roughly 200,000 unique TCR beta nucleotide sequences per donor were sequenced, and about a sixth of those sequences were non-productive. Study-level results and caveats: According to a later analysis, most CMV-associated TCR beta chains appeared to be HLA-restricted, and the HLA associations seemed to be driven largely by CMV exposure. A later analysis reported that several top co-occurrence clusters appeared linked to parvovirus B19, influenza, CMV and Epstein-Barr virus. A few of the identified cytomegalovirus-associated TCR beta chains were confirmed in vitro to be specific for cytomegalovirus antigens. Linkage disequilibrium might explain the correlated functional status among segregating V segments, but an unknown experimental factor could not be excluded. The study gave a list of 150 to 200 TCR beta chains associated with cytomegalovirus. In a later analysis, HLA-associated TCR beta chains showed more clonal expansion and lower generation probabilities than non-associated chains that were equally common. The only immune exposure information available for the cohort was CMV serostatus. The earlier analysis of nearly 600 of the donors excluded 15 to 20 rarely observed V segments, including chromosome 9 orphons, because counts were too low. The cohort was sequenced for TCR beta chains only, and without alpha or paired-chain data the features that could be detected were limited. A cluster of highly shared sequence variants was judged likely to represent a technical artifact of the sequencing pipeline. Strong co-occurrence of HLA alleles, especially DR and DQ, made assigning TCR associations to individual alleles difficult. A further reported finding was that TCR beta sequences accurately predicted the HLA-A and HLA-B alleles for most subjects in the first cohort. It was suggested by the authors that the approach could potentially be generalized to other disease states and immunological phenotypes. Because some donors lacked HLA typing at each locus, the association tests relied only on the typed subset. An association between a missense DCLRE1C variant and V-gene and J-gene trimming of TCR beta chains was found in a later genetic analysis and replicated in an independent cohort. An earlier analysis of 587 of the donors showed that most TCR beta V segments appeared in productive rearrangements either about 90% or about 30% of the time, which broadly matched IMGT annotations. At a false discovery rate of 0.05, a later analysis linked 16,951 TCR beta sequences to specific HLA alleles. Cytomegalovirus status was reported to be diagnosed by the classifier with high specificity and sensitivity in both the original and validation cohorts. Most TCR sequences were seen in very few donors, while some public TCRs were found in many individuals. A later genetic analysis reported fewer N-insertions in productive TCRs among donors in an Asian-associated ancestry cluster than the approximately 700-donor mean. According to a later analysis, TCR association rates differed among HLA loci, with DRB1 alleles showing the most associated TCRs and HLA-C alleles showing the fewest. The presence/absence analyses assumed that sequencing depth was roughly uniform across donors, and that assumption may not be true.

Receptor amplification or capture employed the immunoSEQ multiplex PCR assay. The multiplex PCR relied on a mix of 60 forward primers for TCR Vbeta segments and 13 reverse primers for TCR Jbeta segments. The CDR3 region of rearranged TCR beta genes was amplified from genomic DNA with a multiplex PCR assay. The amplified TCR beta libraries were sequenced on the Illumina HiSeq System as 87-base-pair reads. For the original study's pipeline: In a later analysis, some 80 million unique TCR beta chains were counted across the 500 to 850 repertoires, and some 10 million of these chains were shared by at least two donors. Raw reads were error-corrected and collapsed into unique sequences with a nearest-neighbor algorithm that merged closely related sequences to remove PCR and sequencing errors. Alignment of CDR3 sequences to IMGT reference sequences was used to assign V, D and J gene segments. For a sequence to be retained, a match of at least six nucleotides to both a V gene segment and a J gene segment was required. Rearrangements were classified as productive when the CDR3 lacked stop codons and remained in frame with V and J, and all other rearrangements were classified as non-productive. CDR3 was defined by IMGT convention, running from the second conserved V-encoded cysteine to the conserved J-encoded phenylalanine. In an earlier analysis of around 640 of the donors, sequences lacking an unambiguous match to a single V gene segment were excluded. In an earlier analysis of more than 500 of the donors, a V segment was called functional when productive rearrangements were above 56.7%, and segregating when the standard deviation between donors exceeded 5%. A statistical classification framework was developed to diagnose cytomegalovirus status using the catalog of TCR beta chain sequences. In a later analysis, V and J genes were assigned by comparing TCR nucleotide sequences against IMGT/GENE-DB human TR gene sequences. The TCRdist pipeline was used in a later analysis to assign CDR3 sequences and most-parsimonious VDJ recombination scenarios. In a later analysis, every TCR beta chain was defined by the combination of its CDR3 amino acid sequence and its V-gene family, and reads without a unique V-gene family were dropped. A later analysis removed 592 highly shared, low-generation-probability nucleotide sequences to deal with suspected cross-contamination and a sequencing artifact. A later analysis calculated a clonal expansion index for each public chain from normalized within-repertoire ranks of inferred template counts. In a later analysis, generation probabilities were computed using a VDJ recombination model fitted to out-of-frame rearrangements, and the results were checked against IGoR. Hypergeometric tests were used in a later analysis to score TCR-TCR, TCR-HLA and TCR-CMV co-occurrence, with a repertoire-size bias correction applied to the TCR pairs. False discovery rates were estimated in a later analysis by permuting HLA or CMV assignments 20 times. In a later analysis, co-occurring TCRs were grouped using DBSCAN, with TCRdist sequence similarity added in when clustering inside HLA-allele-positive subsets. For co-occurrence clustering, repertoires with fewer than 30,000 or more than 120,000 public chains were excluded, along with five repertoires with anomalous nucleotide sharing. In TCRdb, the immuneACCESS table is reduced to in-frame sequences with V and J assigned. These tables do not hold every clone; where another copy was compared, an unresolved V gene accounts for under half, and the others remain unexplained. From that table come the V and J calls and clone size; the DNA was used to work out D and trimming. The sample contains about 160,000 clones, approximately 70% of them found a single time. The ten largest clones represent roughly 7.1% of the sample.

The cohort was made up of 500 to 850 healthy bone marrow donors. Cohort members were all nominally healthy when sampled, although unrecorded immune exposures were likely present. The donor was CMV seropositive and was included in the group of almost 300 seropositive cohort members. Each donor provided a peripheral blood sample, and peripheral blood mononuclear cells were used for TCR beta sequencing. Genomic DNA extraction from the blood cell samples was performed with the Qiagen DNeasy Blood Extraction Kit. What was sequenced was PBMCs. The sequence was obtained from a middle-aged man in good health and CMV-seropositive.

The nucleotide sequence is TGTGCCAGCAGCTTAGCGCGGGACAGGCTCCCCGGAAACACCATATATTTT. This encodes CASSLARDRLPGNTIYF. The V gene is TRBV7-9 and the J gene is TRBJ1-3; the junction holds 8 bases that match TRBD1. The CDR3, cysteine through phenylalanine, is 17 amino acids long. The read is trimmed to its CDR3 DNA, 51 bases read in frame from base 1. Trimming leaves V shorter by 0 bases and J shorter by 4 bases, with the junction holding 8 bases beyond the gene matches. The germline V gene (reference sequence) provides CDR1 SEHNR and CDR2 FQNEAQ. Joined to the reference TRBV7-9 and TRBJ1-3 proteins, this CDR3 gives the full variable domain: DTGVSQNPRHKITKRGQNVTFRCDPISEHNRLYWYRQTLGQGPEFLTYFQNEAQLEKSRLLSDRFSAERPKGSFSTLEIQRTEQGDSAMYLCASSLARDRLPGNTIYFGEGSWLTVV.